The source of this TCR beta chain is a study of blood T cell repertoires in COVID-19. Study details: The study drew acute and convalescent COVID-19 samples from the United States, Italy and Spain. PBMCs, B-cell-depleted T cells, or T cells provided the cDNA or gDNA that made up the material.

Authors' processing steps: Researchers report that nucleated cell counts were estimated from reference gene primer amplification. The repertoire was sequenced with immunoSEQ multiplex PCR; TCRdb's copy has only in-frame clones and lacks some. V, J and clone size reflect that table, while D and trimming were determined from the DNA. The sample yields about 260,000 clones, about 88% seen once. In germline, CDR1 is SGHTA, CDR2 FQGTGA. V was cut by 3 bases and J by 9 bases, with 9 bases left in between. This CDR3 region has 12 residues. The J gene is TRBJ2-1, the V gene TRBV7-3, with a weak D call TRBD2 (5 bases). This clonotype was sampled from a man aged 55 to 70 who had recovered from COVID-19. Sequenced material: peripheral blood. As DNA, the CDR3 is TGTGCCAGCAGCTTGGACTTGACTGAGCAGTTCTTC. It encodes CASSLDLTEQFF. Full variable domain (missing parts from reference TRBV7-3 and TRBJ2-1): GAGVSQTPSNKVTEKGKYVELRCDPISGHTALYWYRQSLGQGPEFLIYFQGTGAADDSGLPNDRFFAVRPEGSVSTLKIQRTERGDSAVYLCASSLDLTEQFFGPGTRLTVL.